The following is a T cell receptor (beta chain) sequence with its context. The sample originates from a study of blood T cell repertoires in COVID-19. The wider study: Both acute and convalescent COVID-19 samples were obtained from the United States, Italy and Spain. T cells, B-cell-depleted T cells, or PBMCs provided the cDNA or gDNA that served as material.

The repertoire was sequenced with immunoSEQ multiplex PCR; TCRdb's copy has only in-frame clones and lacks some. Altogether about 190,000 clones are present, approximately 80% being singletons, with the ten largest covering roughly 14%. Sequencing was carried out using peripheral blood. The clonotype comes from a man aged 45-60 years who had recovered from COVID-19.

CDR3 DNA sequence: TGTGCCAGCAGCCAAGGAACACCGGGACTAAACCGAAATGAGCAGTTCTTC. Protein sequence: CASSQGTPGLNRNEQFF. The rearrangement uses TRBV3-1 (or the pseudogene TRBV3-2) and TRBJ2-1; 7 bases align to TRBD2. The CDR3 totals 17 residues. After removal of 1 base from V and 7 bases from J, the junction contained 13 bases not matched to a gene. CDR1 and CDR2 (germline): LGHDT, YNNKEL (reference sequence).